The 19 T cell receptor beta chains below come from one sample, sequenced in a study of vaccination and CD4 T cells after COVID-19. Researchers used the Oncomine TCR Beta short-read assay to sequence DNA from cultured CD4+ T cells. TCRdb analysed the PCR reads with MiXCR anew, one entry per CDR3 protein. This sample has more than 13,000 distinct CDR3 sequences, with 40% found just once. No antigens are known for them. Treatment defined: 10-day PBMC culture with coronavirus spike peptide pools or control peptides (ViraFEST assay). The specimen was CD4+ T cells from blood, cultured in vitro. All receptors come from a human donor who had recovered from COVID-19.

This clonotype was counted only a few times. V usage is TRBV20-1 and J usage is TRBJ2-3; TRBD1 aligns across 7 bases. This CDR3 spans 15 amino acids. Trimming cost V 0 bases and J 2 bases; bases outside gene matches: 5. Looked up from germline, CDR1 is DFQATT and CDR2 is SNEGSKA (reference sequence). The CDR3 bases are TGCAGTGCTAGAGAGTTCGGGACAGTCACAGATACGCAGTATTTT. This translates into CSAREFGTVTDTQYF.

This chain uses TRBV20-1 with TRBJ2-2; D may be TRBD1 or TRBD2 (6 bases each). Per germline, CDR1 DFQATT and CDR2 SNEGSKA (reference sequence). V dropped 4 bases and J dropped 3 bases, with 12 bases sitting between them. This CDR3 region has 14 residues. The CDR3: CSATHREDTGELFF. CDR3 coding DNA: TGCAGTGCTACCCACAGGGAGGACACCGGGGAGCTGTTTTTT.

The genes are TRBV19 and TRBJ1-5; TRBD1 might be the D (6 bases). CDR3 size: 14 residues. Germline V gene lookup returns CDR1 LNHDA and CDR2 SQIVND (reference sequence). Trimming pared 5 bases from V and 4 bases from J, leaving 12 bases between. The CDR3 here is CASSGAGVNQPQHF. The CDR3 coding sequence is TGTGCCAGTAGTGGCGCAGGGGTAAATCAGCCCCAGCATTTT. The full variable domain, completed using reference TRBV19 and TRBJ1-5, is DGGITQSPKYLFRKEGQNVTLSCEQNLNHDAMYWYRQDPGQGLRLIYYSQIVNDFQKGDIAEGYSVSREKKESFPLTVTSAQKNPTAFYLCASSGAGVNQPQHFGDGTRLSIL.

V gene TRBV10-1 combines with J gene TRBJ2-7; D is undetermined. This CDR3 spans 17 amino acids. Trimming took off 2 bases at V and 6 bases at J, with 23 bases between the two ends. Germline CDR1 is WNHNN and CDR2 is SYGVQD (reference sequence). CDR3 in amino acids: CASSESPLLDKFCEQYF. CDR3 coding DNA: TGCGCCAGCAGTGAGAGCCCGCTGTTAGATAAGTTTTGCGAGCAGTACTTC.

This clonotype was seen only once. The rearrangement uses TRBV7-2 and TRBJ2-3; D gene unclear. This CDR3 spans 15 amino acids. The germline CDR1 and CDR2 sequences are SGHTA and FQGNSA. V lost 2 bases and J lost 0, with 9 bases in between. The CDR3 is CASSLSDQSTDTQYF. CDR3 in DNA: TGTGCCAGCAGCTTATCGGATCAAAGCACAGATACGCAGTATTTT.

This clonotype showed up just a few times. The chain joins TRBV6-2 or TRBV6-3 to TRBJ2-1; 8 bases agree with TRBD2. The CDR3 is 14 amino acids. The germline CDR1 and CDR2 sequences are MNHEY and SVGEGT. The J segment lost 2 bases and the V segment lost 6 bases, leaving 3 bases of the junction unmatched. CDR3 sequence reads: CASRDSGTYNEQFF. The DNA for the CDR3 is TGTGCCAGCAGGGATAGCGGGACCTACAATGAGCAGTTCTTC.

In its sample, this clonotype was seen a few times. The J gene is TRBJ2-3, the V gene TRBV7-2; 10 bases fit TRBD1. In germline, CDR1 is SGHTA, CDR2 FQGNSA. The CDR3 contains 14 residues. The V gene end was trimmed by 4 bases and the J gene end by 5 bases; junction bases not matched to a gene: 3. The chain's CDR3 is CASSSTGGVDTQYF. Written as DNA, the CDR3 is TGTGCCAGCAGCTCGACAGGGGGCGTAGATACGCAGTATTTT.

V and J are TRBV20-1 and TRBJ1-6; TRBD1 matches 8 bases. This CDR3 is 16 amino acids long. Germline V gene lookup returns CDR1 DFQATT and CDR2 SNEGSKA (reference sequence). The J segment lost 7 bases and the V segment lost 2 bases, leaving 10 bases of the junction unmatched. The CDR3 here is CSARTPRTGRNSPLHF. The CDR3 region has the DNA TGCAGTGCTAGAACACCCCGGACAGGGCGGAATTCACCCCTCCACTTT.

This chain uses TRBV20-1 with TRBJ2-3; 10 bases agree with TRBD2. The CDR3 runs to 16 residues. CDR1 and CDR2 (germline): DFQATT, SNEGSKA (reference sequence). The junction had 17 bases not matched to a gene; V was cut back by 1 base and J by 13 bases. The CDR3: CSARAPQTSGAAGEYF. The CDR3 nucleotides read TGCAGTGCTAGAGCTCCTCAAACTAGCGGGGCAGCCGGGGAGTATTTT.

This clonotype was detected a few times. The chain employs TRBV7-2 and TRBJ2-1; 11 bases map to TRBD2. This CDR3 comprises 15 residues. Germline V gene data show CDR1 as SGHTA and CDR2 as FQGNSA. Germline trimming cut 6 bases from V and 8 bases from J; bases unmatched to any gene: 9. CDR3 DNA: TGTGCCAGCAGTTATACCACTAGCGGGAGTTATGAGCAGTTCTTC. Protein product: CASSYTTSGSYEQFF.

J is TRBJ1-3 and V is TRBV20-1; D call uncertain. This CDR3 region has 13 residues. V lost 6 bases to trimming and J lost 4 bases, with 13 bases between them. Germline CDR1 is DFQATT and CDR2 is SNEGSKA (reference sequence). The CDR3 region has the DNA TGCAGTGCACGGACGGGTCGGGGAAACACCATATATTTT. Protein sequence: CSARTGRGNTIYF.

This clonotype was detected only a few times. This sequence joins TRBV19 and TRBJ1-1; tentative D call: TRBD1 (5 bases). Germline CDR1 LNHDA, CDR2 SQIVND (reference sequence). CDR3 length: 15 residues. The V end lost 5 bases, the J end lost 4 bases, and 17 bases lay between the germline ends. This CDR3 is CASSRSGIGGTEAFF. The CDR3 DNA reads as TGTGCCAGTAGTCGCTCGGGAATCGGGGGCACTGAAGCTTTCTTT.

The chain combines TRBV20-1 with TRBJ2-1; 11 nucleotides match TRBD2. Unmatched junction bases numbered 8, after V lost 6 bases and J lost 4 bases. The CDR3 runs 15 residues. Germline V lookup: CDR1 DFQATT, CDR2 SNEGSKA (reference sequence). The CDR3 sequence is CSATSGTSGYNEQFF. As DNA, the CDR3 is TGCAGTGCAACCTCCGGGACTAGCGGTTACAATGAGCAGTTCTTC.

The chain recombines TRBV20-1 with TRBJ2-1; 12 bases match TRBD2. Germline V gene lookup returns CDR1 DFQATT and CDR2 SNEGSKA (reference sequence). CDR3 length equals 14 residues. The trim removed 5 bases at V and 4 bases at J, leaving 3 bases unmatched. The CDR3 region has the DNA TGCAGTGCTCCCGGGACTAGCGGGTACAATGAGCAGTTCTTC. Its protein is CSAPGTSGYNEQFF.

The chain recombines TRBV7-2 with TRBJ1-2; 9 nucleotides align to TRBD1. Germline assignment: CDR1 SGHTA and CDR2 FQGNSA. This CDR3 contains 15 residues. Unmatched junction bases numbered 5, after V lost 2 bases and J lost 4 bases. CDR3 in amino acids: CASSLSSTGGYGYTF. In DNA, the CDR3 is TGTGCCAGCAGCTTATCTTCGACAGGGGGCTATGGCTACACCTTC.

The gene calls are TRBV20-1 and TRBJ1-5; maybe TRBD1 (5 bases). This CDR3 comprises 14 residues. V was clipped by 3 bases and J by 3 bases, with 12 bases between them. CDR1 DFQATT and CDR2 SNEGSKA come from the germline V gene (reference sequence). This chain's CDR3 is CSARGGQTNQPQHF. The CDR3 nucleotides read TGCAGTGCTAGGGGTGGACAAACCAATCAGCCCCAGCATTTT.

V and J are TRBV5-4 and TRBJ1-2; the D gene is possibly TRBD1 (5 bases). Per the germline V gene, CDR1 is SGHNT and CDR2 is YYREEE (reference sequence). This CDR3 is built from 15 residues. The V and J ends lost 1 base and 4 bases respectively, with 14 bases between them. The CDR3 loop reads CASSLRSDRVYGYTF. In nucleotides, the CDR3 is TGTGCCAGCAGCTTGAGGTCAGACAGAGTCTATGGCTACACCTTC.

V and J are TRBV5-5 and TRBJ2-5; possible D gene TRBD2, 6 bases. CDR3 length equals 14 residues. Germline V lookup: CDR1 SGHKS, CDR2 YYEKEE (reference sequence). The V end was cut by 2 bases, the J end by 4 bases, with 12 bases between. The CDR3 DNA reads TGTGCCAGCAGCTTATTGGTGGGGGGAGAGACCCAGTACTTC. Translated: CASSLLVGGETQYF. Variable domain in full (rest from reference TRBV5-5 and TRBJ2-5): DAGVTQSPTHLIKTRGQQVTLRCSPISGHKSVSWYQQVLGQGPQFIFQYYEKEERGRGNFPDRFSARQFPNYSSELNVNALLLGDSALYLCASSLLVGGETQYFGPGTRLLVL.

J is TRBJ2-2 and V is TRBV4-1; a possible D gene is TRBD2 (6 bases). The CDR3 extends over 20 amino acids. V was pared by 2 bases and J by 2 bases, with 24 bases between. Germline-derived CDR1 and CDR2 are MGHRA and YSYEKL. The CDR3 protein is CASSQFLSVRLAPNTGELFF. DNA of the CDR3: TGCGCCAGCAGCCAATTCCTTTCGGTTCGGCTAGCGCCCAACACCGGGGAGCTGTTTTTT.